These 22 T cell receptor beta chains share one sample of origin, sequenced in a study of cytomegalovirus exposure and HLA in healthy donors (dated by TCRdb to about 2017). Library method: the immunoSEQ multiplex PCR assay. For the multiplex PCR, a mixture combining 60 forward primers for TCR Vbeta segments and 13 reverse primers for TCR Jbeta segments was used. Drawn from immuneACCESS, this table holds only the in-frame rearrangements with V and J called that TCRdb kept. Clones are partly lost; checked studies trace under half to an unresolved V gene and leave the rest unexplained. The sample table lists some 99,000 clones, 81% of them with a count of one. Together, the top ten hold around 2.1% of the sample. Sequences were obtained from PBMCs. Source of these receptors: a woman younger than 45 in good health and CMV-seronegative.

Worth noting for this clone: Distinct nucleotide sequences in the sample also encode this CDR3. The rearrangement links TRBV6-5 to TRBJ1-1; unclear D gene. Trimming took off 0 bases at V and 3 bases at J, with 5 bases between the two ends. CDR1 MNHEY and CDR2 SVGAGI come from the germline V gene. This CDR3 contains 13 residues. The CDR3 loop is CASSYSADTEAFF. CDR3 DNA sequence: TGTGCCAGCAGTTACTCAGCGGACACTGAAGCTTTCTTT.

The V call is TRBV27, the J call TRBJ1-1; 7 bases map to TRBD1. Germline CDR1 MNHEY, CDR2 SMNVEV (reference sequence). The length of the CDR3 is 14 residues. Losses at the gene ends were 4 bases for V and 3 bases for J; bases not matched to a gene: 5. The CDR3 sequence: CASSSGGGHTEAFF. Written as DNA, the CDR3 is TGTGCCAGCAGTTCAGGAGGGGGCCACACTGAAGCTTTCTTT.

This clone was counted a single time. The rearrangement uses TRBV5-1 and TRBJ2-3; 8 bases are a match to TRBD2. Trimming took 4 bases from V and 4 from J; bases not matched to a gene: 5. CDR3 length equals 14 residues. Looked up from germline, CDR1 is SGHRS and CDR2 is YFSETQ. The CDR3 sequence is CASSDTGGADTQYF. The CDR3 nucleotides read TGCGCCAGCAGCGATACGGGAGGGGCAGATACGCAGTATTTT.

This clone was seen only once. The rearrangement links TRBV18 to TRBJ1-1; D not certain. Germline V gene lookup returns CDR1 KGHSH and CDR2 LQKENI. This CDR3 is built from 14 residues. V was trimmed by 1 base and J by 1 base, leaving 7 bases between them. CDR3 sequence: CASSPLRENTEAFF. The CDR3 DNA reads TGTGCCAGCTCACCACTGAGAGAGAACACTGAAGCTTTCTTT.

This chain connects TRBV6-5 to TRBJ1-2, with 7 positions matching TRBD1. Losses at the gene ends were 7 bases for V and 7 bases for J; bases not matched to a gene: 9. Germline V gene lookup returns CDR1 MNHEY and CDR2 SVGAGI. The CDR3 runs to 13 residues. In nucleotides, the CDR3 is TGTGCCAGCAACCCAGGGGGGTATGCTGGCTACACCTTC. This gives the protein CASNPGGYAGYTF.

This clone was seen only once. The chain recombines TRBV28 with TRBJ2-7, with 9 bases matching TRBD2. The J segment lost 3 bases and the V segment lost 0 bases, leaving 9 bases of the junction unmatched. This CDR3 region has 17 residues. Looked up from germline, CDR1 is MDHEN and CDR2 is SYDVKM. The CDR3 loop reads CASSLWTDSSGDYEQYF. The CDR3 region has the DNA TGTGCCAGCAGTTTATGGACGGACTCTAGCGGGGACTACGAGCAGTACTTC.

Worth noting for this clone: Different DNA sequences within this sample yield the same CDR3. The CDR3 reads CASSSGEGWSSAFF. In nucleotides, the CDR3 is TGTGCCAGCAGTTCTGGGGAGGGATGGTCGAGTGCTTTCTTT. The rearrangement links TRBV28 to TRBJ1-1; D gene uncertain. The CDR3 runs to 14 residues. V was cut by 4 bases and J by 11 bases, with 20 bases left in between. CDR1 is MDHEN and CDR2 is SYDVKM in the germline V gene.

J is TRBJ1-2 and V is TRBV29-1; 8 bases map to TRBD1. The trim removed 3 bases at V and 8 bases at J, leaving 5 bases unmatched. The CDR3 length is 12 residues. Germline V gives CDR1 SQVTM, CDR2 ANQGSEA. The CDR3 nucleotides are TGCAGCGTTGAGAAGACAGGGGAGGGCTACACCTTC. Amino acids: CSVEKTGEGYTF.

This clone was picked up one time. The junction departs from the called germline gene at one end, perhaps through a read error. The chain has TRBV18 and TRBJ2-1; a possible D gene is TRBD2 (6 bases). Per germline, CDR1 KGHSH and CDR2 LQKENI. The CDR3 contains 12 residues. Here the CDR3 reads CASSPRDTGVVF. In DNA, the CDR3 is TGTGCCAGCTCACCACGGGATACGGGAGTCGTCTTC.

V and J are TRBV6-1 and TRBJ2-1, with D uncertain. CDR3 size: 14 residues. CDR1 is MNHNS, CDR2 SASEGT, per germline. The V end was cut by 6 bases, the J end by 3 bases, with 12 bases between. CDR3 sequence reads: CASSGGGVYNEQFF. DNA of the CDR3: TGTGCCAGCAGCGGTGGCGGCGTCTACAATGAGCAGTTCTTC.

The chain links TRBV18 to TRBJ2-7; D gene ambiguous. Germline V gives CDR1 KGHSH, CDR2 LQKENI. Trimming shortened V by 2 bases and J by 3 bases, and 8 bases separated the two germline ends. There are 13 residues in the CDR3. The CDR3 DNA follows: TGTGCCAGCTCACCAGATGGCGGCTACGAGCAGTACTTC. Its translation is CASSPDGGYEQYF.

This clone appeared a few times. The rearrangement uses TRBV19 and TRBJ1-1; 8 nucleotides line up with TRBD1. The V gene end was trimmed by 2 bases and the J gene end by 6 bases; junction bases not matched to a gene: 8. Germline V gene lookup returns CDR1 LNHDA and CDR2 SQIVND (reference sequence). The CDR3 runs to 15 residues. CDR3 loop: CASSIPTGARAEAFF. The CDR3 nucleotides read TGTGCCAGTAGTATACCGACAGGGGCCCGGGCTGAAGCTTTCTTT.

V usage is TRBV5-1 and J usage is TRBJ2-1; 8 nucleotides align to TRBD2. Trimming at V came to 4 bases and at J to 8 bases, leaving 8 bases not matched to a gene. The CDR3 runs to 14 residues. Germline V gene lookup returns CDR1 SGHRS and CDR2 YFSETQ. In nucleotides, the CDR3 is TGCGCCAGCAGCCGGCCGGGAGGGCCTTATGAGCAGTTCTTC. It translates to CASSRPGGPYEQFF.

The chain has TRBV29-1 and TRBJ2-7, with a weak D call TRBD1 (5 bases). The V gene's germline CDR1 is SQVTM and CDR2 ANQGSEA. The CDR3 totals 14 residues. V lost 5 bases and J 2 bases, leaving 16 bases between the germline ends. The CDR3 reads CSVSDQGVPYEQYF. For the CDR3, the DNA is TGCAGCGTTTCCGACCAAGGGGTTCCCTACGAGCAGTACTTC.

This clone showed up just a few times. J is TRBJ2-2 and V is TRBV6-5; TRBD2 might be the D (6 bases). Germline V gives CDR1 MNHEY, CDR2 SVGAGI. V was cut by 2 bases and J by 1 base, with 8 bases left in between. The CDR3 covers 15 residues. CDR3 DNA: TGTGCCAGCAGTTACAGCGGGCTGAACACCGGGGAGCTGTTTTTT. As protein: CASSYSGLNTGELFF.

Only one count was recorded for this clone. The V and J genes are TRBV6-1 and TRBJ2-7; 9 bases align to TRBD2. Germline lookup yields CDR1 MNHNS and CDR2 SASEGT. V was pared by 7 bases and J by 4 bases, with 11 bases of the junction left unmatched. The CDR3 sequence is 15 residues long. The CDR3 nucleotides are TGTGCCAGCACCTTAACAATTAGCGGGAGATACGAGCAGTACTTC. Its translation: CASTLTISGRYEQYF.

V and J are TRBV7-9 and TRBJ2-7, with D possibly TRBD1 on 6 matching bases. This CDR3 is built from 12 residues. V lost 5 bases, J lost 5 bases, and 10 bases lay in between. Germline CDR1 reads SEHNR; CDR2 reads FQNEAQ (reference sequence). CDR3 protein: CASSIGGDEQYF. CDR3 DNA: TGTGCCAGCAGCATAGGGGGAGACGAGCAGTACTTC.

On this clone itself: One end of the junction varies from germline; a read error may be responsible. This sequence joins TRBV7-2 and TRBJ2-2; weak D call: TRBD1 (6 bases). CDR1 is SGHTA and CDR2 is FQGNSA in the germline V gene. The CDR3 has 15 amino acids. CDR3 protein: CASSLIGQQTGELSF. CDR3 DNA: TGTGCCAGCAGCTTAATCGGACAGCAAACCGGGGAGCTGTCTTTT.

CDR3 coding DNA: TGCGCCAGCAGCTTTGAGACAGCTTATAATTCACCCCTCCACTTT. Protein product: CASSFETAYNSPLHF. The J gene is TRBJ1-6, the V gene TRBV5-1, with D perhaps matching TRBD1 (5 bases). V lost 2 bases to trimming and J lost 4 bases, with 10 bases between them. Germline V lookup: CDR1 SGHRS, CDR2 YFSETQ. CDR3 length equals 15 residues.

This clone has only one observation. This sequence joins TRBV5-4 and TRBJ1-2; unclear D gene. Between the trimmed V and J ends, which lost 4 bases and 2 bases, there was a span of 15 bases. Germline V gives CDR1 SGHNT, CDR2 YYREEE (reference sequence). The CDR3 runs 15 residues. CDR3 residues: CASSQGTGSNYGYTF. Here the CDR3 DNA reads TGTGCCAGCAGCCAAGGAACCGGGAGCAACTATGGCTACACCTTC.

The chain recombines TRBV4-1 with TRBJ2-1; the match to TRBD2 covers 10 bases. The CDR3 extends over 15 amino acids. Germline loops: CDR1 MGHRA, CDR2 YSYEKL. Trimming removed 4 bases from V and 5 bases from J; junction bases left unmatched: 5. The CDR3 is CASSLGLAANNEQFF. CDR3 DNA sequence: TGCGCCAGCAGCCTCGGACTAGCGGCAAACAATGAGCAGTTCTTC.

The CDR3 sequence: CASSRDSLNQPQHF. In DNA, the CDR3 is TGTGCCAGCAGTCGGGACAGCCTCAATCAGCCCCAGCATTTT. The genes are TRBV28 and TRBJ1-5; 7 bases are shared with TRBD1. Unmatched junction bases numbered 4, after V lost 5 bases and J lost 3 bases. The CDR3 has 14 amino acids. Germline V gives CDR1 MDHEN, CDR2 SYDVKM. The full variable domain, rest sourced from reference TRBV28 and TRBJ1-5, is DVKVTQSSRYLVKRTGEKVFLECVQDMDHENMFWYRQDPGLGLRLIYFSYDVKMKEKGDIPEGYSVSREKKERFSLILESASTNQTSMYLCASSRDSLNQPQHFGDGTRLSIL.